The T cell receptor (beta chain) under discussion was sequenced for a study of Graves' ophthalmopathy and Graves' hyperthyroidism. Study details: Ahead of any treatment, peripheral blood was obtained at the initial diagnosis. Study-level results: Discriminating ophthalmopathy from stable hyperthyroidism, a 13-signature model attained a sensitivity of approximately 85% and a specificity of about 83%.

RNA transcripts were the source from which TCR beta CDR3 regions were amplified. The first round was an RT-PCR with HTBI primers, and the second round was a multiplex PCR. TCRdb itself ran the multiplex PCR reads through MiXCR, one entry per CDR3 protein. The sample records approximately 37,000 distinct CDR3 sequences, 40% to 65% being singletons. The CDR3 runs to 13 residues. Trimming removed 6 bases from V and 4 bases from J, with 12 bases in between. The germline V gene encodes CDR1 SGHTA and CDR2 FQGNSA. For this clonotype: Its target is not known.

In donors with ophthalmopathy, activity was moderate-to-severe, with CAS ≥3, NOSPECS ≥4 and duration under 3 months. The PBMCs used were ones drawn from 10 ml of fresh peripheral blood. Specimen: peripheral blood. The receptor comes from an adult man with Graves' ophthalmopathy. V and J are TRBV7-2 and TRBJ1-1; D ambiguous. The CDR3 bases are TGTGCCAGCAGACTAGGGTATGTCACTGAAGCTTTCTTT. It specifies CASRLGYVTEAFF.